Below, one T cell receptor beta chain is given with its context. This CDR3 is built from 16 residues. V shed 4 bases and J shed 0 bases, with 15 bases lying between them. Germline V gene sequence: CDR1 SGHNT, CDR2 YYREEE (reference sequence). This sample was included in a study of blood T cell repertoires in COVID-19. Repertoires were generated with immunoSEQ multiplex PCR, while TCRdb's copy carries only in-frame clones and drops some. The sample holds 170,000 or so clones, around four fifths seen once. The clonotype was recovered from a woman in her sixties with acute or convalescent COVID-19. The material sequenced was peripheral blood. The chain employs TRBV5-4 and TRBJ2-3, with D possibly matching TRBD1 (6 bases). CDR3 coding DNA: TGTGCCAGCAGCCGGACAGTGGGGCGGAGCACAGATACGCAGTATTTT. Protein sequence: CASSRTVGRSTDTQYF.